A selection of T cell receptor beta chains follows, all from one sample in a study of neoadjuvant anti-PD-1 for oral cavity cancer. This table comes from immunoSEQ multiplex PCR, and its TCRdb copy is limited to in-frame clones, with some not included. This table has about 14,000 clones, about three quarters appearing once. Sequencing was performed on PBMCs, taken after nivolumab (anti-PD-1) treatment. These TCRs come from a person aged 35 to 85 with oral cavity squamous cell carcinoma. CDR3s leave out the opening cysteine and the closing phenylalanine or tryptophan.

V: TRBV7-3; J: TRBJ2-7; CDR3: ASSPGLAGGEQY
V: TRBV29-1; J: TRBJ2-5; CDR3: SVSSGRVAETQY
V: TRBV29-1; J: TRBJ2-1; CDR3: SVIPHGLAVNEQF
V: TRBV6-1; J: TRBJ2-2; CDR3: ASVGFSTGELF
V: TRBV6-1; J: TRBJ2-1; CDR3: ASSEVASGANEQF
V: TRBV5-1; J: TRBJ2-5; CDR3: ASSGGLAGGPGETQY
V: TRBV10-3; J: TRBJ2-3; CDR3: AISTPRGTTDTQY
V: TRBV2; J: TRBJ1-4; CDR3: ASSRTGDGKLF
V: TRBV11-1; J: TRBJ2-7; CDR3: ASSSLGQGVVEEQY
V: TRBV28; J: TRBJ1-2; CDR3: ASTEGGGYT
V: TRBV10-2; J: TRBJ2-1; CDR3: ASSPGPRVNNEQF
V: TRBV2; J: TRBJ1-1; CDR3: ASSPDRVTEAF
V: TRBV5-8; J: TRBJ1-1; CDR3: ASSLGWGNTEAF
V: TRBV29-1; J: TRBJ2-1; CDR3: SVLSSGRASGGPYNEQF
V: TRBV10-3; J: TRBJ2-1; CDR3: AISDQNSGRDPF
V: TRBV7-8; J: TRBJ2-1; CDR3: ASSHGTGNEQF
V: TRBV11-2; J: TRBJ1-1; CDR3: ASSFASDEAF
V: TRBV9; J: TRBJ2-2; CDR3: ASSVLTSGSAGELF
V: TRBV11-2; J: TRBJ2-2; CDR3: ASSSGLAGEGSGELF
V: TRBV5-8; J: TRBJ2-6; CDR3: ASSLGSRDTGANVLT
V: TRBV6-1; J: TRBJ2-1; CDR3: ASNTPGLAANEQF
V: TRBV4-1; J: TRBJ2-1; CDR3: ASSMPPRDYQREHEQF
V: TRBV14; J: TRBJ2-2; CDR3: ASSQQGANTGELF
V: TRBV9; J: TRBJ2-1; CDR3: ASSPLAGEQF
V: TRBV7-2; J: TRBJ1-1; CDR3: ASSLEDYTEAF
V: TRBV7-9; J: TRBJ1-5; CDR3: ASSLVMGQPQH
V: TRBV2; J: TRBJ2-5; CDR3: ASRSSGTQETQY
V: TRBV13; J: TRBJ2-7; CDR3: ASSPDSLSYEQY
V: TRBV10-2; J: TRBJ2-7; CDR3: ASRDMTGSSYEQY
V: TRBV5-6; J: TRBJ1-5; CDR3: ASSLEGRLQPQH
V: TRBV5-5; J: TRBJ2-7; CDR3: ASSYLAGPADPSYEQY
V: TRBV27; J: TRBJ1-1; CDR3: ASSYRGRDTEAF
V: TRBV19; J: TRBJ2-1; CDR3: ASTFMAGGSEQF
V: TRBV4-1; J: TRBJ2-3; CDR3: ASSQVGRGGRGADTQY
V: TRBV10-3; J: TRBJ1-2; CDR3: AISDNVRGGEGYT
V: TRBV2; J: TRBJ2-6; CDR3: ASTSGANVLT
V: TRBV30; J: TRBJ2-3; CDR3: AGTMDSPADTQY
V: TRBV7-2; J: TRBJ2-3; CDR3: ASSFGEPDTQY
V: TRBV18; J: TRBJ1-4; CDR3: ASSPPGTGDLTNEKLF
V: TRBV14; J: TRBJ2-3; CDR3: ASSPASGRAIYTQY
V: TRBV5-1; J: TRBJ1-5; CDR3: ASSLSGGSNQPQH
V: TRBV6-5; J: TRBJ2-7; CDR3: ASSYSPYEQY
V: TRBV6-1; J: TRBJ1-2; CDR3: ASSATGAGYT
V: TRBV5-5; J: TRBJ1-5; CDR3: ASSFGDRFSNQPQH
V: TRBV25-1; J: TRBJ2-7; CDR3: ASSSWTSGKDEQY
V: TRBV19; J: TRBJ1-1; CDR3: ASSVPNRRDTEAF
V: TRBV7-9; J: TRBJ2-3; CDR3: ASSPTRADTQY
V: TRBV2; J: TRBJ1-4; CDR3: ASSGTRTGEA
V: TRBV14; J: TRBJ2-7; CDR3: ASSQSQTRTEQY
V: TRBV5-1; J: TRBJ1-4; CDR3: ASSGAYIGTEKLF
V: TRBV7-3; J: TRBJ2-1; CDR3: ASSLDGGSYNEQF